Reported below is one TCR beta chain. Its specificity is not known. The V gene lost 4 bases and the J gene lost 2 bases, with 9 bases spanning the gap. This CDR3 has 14 residues. Germline lookup yields CDR1 SEHNR and CDR2 FQNEAQ (reference sequence). The treatment: oral pan-JAK inhibitor, 5-10 mg twice daily. PBMCs were stained for CD3, CD4 and CD8, and CD4+ and CD8+ T cells were sorted. This sample was taken from a study of CD8+ T cells in alopecia areata. Study-level points and caveats: While tofacitinib was given, many expanded lesional clones persisted in scalp and blood. Tofacitinib delivered significant drops in scalp clonality and in expanded CD8+ clones among the top 100. An increase in clonality over normal scalp was evident in lesional scalp, especially alopecia totalis/universalis.

It was cDNA, reverse transcribed from extracted RNA, that served as the sequencing template. Sequencing was performed with immunoSEQ multiplex PCR; in TCRdb, only in-frame clones are kept and a portion is missing. The table shows about 200,000 clones, with about three fifths occurring only once. The receptor's source is a human donor with alopecia areata. This rearrangement joins TRBV7-9 to TRBJ2-4, with a possible D match to TRBD1 (5 bases). Sequenced here: CD4+ T cells sorted from blood, sampled at week 24, from a patient treated with tofacitinib. The CDR3 region is CASSYDSSKNIQYF. The CDR3 coding sequence is TGTGCCAGCAGCTATGACAGCTCCAAAAACATTCAGTACTTC.